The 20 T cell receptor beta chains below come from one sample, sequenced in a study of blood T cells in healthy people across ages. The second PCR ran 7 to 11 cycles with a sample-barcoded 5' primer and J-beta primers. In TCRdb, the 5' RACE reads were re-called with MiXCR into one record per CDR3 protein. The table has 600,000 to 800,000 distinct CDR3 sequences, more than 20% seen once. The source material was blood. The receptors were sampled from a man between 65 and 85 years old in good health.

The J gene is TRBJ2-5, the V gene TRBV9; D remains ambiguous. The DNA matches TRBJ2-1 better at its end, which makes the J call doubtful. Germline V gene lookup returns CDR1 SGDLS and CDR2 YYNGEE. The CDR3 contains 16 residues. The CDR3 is CASSVGPNAATNEQFF. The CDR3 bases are TGTGCCAGCAGCGTAGGTCCCAACGCCGCGACCAATGAGCAGTTCTTC.

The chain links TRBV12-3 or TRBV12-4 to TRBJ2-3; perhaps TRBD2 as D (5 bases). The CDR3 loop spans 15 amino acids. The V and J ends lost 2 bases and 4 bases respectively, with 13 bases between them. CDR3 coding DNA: TGTGCCAGCAGTTTAACAAGAGTGGACTCAGATACGCAGTATTTT. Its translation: CASSLTRVDSDTQYF.

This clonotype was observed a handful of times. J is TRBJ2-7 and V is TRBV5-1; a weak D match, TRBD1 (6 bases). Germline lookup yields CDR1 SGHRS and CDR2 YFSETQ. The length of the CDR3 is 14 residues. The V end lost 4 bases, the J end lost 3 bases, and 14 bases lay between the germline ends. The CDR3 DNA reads TGCGCCAGCAGCCCCGCCCCGGACAGCTACGAGCAGTACTTC. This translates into CASSPAPDSYEQYF.

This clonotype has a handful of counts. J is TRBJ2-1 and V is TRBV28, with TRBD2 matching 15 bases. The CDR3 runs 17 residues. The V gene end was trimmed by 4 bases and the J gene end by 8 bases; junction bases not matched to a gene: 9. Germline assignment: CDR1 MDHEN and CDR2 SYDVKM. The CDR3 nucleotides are TGTGCCAGCAGTTCATGGACTAGCGGGAGGGTCGTCTATGAGCAGTTCTTC. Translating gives CASSSWTSGRVVYEQFF.

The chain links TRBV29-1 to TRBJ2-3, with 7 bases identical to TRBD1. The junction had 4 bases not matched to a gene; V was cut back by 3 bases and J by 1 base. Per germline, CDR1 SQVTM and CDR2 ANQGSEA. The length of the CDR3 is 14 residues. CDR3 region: CSVDEGAGTDTQYF. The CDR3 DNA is TGCAGCGTTGATGAGGGGGCGGGCACAGATACGCAGTATTTT.

The CDR3 region has the DNA TGCGCCAGCAGCACACGACTAGCGTCCGAGCAGTACTTC. Amino acids: CASSTRLASEQYF. The chain joins TRBV4-1 to TRBJ2-7, with TRBD2 matching 8 bases. From germline, CDR1 is MGHRA and CDR2 YSYEKL. The CDR3 is 13 amino acids. The V and J ends lost 5 bases and 6 bases, in that order; junction bases with no gene match: 6.

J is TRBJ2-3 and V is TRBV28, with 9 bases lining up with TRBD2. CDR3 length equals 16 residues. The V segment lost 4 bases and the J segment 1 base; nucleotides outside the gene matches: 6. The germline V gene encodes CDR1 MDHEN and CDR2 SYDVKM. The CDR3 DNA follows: TGTGCCAGCAGTTCCCGGGCTAGCGGGGGCACAGATACGCAGTATTTT. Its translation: CASSSRASGGTDTQYF.

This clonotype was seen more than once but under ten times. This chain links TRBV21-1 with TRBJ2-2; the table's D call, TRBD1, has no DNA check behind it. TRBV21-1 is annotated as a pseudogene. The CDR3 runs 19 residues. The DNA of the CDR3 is TGTGCCAGCAGCACGGGGGGCTGGGAATGGCTAGCGGATACCGGGGAGCTGTTTTTT. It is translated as CASSTGGWEWLADTGELFF.

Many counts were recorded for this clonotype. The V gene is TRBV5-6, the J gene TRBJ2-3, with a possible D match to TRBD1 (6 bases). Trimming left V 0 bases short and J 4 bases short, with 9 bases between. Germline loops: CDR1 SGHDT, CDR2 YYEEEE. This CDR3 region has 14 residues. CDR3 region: CASSLGAGADTQYF. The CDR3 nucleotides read TGTGCCAGCAGCTTGGGGGCAGGGGCAGATACGCAGTATTTT.

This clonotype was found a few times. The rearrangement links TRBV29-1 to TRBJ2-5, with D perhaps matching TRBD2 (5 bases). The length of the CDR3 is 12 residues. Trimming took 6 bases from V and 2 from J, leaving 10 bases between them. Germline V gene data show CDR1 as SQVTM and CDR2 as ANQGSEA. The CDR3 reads CSVRGQQETQYF. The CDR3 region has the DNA TGCAGCGTACGAGGGCAGCAAGAGACCCAGTACTTC.

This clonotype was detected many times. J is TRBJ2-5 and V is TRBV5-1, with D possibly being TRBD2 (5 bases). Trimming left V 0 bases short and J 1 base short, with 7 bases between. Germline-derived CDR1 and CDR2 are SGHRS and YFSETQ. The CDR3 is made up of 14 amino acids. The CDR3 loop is CASSLVGAQETQYF. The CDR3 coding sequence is TGCGCCAGCAGCTTGGTGGGAGCCCAAGAGACCCAGTACTTC.

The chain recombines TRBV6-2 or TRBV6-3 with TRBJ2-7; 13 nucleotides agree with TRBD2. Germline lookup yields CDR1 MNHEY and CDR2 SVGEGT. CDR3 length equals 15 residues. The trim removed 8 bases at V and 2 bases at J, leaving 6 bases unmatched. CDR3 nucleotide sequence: TGTGCCAGCGTGGCGGGACTAGCGGGGACCTACGAGCAGTACTTC. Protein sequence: CASVAGLAGTYEQYF.

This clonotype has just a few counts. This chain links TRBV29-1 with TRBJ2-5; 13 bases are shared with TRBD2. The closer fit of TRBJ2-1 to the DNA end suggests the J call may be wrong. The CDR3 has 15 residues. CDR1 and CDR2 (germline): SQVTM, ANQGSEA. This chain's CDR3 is CSVARTSGSYNEQFF. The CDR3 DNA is TGCAGCGTTGCCCGGACTAGCGGGAGTTACAATGAGCAGTTCTTC.

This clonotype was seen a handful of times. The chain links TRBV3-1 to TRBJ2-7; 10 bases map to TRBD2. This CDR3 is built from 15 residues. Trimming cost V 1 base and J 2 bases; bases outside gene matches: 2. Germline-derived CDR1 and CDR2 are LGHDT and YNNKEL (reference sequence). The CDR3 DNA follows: TGTGCCAGCAGCCAAGTACTAGCGGGGACCTACGAGCAGTACTTC. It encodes CASSQVLAGTYEQYF.

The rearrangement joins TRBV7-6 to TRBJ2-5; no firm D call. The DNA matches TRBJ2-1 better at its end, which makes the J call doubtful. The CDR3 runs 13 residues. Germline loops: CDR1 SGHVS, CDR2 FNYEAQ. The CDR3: CASSLNSANEQFF. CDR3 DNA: TGTGCCAGCAGCTTAAATTCGGCCAATGAGCAGTTCTTC.

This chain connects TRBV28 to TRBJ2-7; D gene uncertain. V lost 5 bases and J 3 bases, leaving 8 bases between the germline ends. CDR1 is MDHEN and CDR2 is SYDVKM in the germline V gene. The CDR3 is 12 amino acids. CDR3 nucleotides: TGTGCCAGCAGTCCCAGTCTCTACGAGCAGTACTTC. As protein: CASSPSLYEQYF.

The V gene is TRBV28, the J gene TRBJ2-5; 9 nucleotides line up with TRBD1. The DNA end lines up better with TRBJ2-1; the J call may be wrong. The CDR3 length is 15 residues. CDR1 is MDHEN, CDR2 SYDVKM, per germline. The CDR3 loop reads CASSTTGGPYNEQFF. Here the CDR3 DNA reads TGTGCCAGCAGTACTACAGGGGGCCCCTACAATGAGCAGTTCTTC.

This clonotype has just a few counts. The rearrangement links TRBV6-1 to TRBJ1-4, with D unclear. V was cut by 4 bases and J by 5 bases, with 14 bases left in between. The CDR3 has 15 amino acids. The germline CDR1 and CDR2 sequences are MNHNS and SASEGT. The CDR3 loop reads CASSAERHINEKLFF. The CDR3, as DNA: TGTGCCAGCAGTGCTGAGAGACACATAAATGAAAAACTGTTTTTT.

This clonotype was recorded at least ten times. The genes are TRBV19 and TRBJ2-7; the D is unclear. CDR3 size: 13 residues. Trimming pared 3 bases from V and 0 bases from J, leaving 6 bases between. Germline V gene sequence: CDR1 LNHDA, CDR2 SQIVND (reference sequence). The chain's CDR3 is CASSIGPSYEQYF. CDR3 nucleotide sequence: TGTGCCAGTAGTATTGGGCCCTCCTACGAGCAGTACTTC.

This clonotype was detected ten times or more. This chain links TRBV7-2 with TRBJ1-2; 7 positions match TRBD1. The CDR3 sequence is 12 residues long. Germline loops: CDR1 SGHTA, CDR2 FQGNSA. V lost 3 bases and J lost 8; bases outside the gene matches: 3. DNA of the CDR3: TGTGCCAGCAGCTTTGACAGGGACGGCTACACCTTC. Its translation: CASSFDRDGYTF.